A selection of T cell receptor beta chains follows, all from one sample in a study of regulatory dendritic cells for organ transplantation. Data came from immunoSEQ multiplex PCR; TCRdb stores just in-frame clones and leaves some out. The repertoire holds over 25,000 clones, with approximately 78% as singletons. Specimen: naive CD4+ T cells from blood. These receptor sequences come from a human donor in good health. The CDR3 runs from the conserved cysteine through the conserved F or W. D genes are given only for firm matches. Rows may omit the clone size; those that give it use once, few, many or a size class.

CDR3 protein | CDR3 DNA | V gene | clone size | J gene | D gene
CASSETGGFRYTF | TGTGCCAGCAGCGAAACAGGGGGTTTCCGCTACACCTTC | TRBV7-8 | - | TRBJ1-2 | TRBD1
CASSPRQAPTGELFF | TGTGCCAGCAGCCCCCGACAGGCTCCGACCGGGGAGCTGTTTTTT | TRBV7-2 | - | TRBJ2-2 | -
CASSQEEIRDFSTDTQYF | TGCGCCAGCAGCCAAGAAGAGATACGGGACTTTAGCACAGATACGCAGTATTTT | TRBV4-1 | - | TRBJ2-3 | -
CASSERFSNSPLHF | TGTGCCAGCAGCGAGAGGTTTTCTAATTCACCCCTCCACTTT | TRBV9 | - | TRBJ1-6 | -
CASSITKADYGYTF | TGTGCCAGTAGTATTACCAAAGCGGACTATGGCTACACCTTC | TRBV19 | - | TRBJ1-2 | -
CSVGGLYGYTF | TGCAGCGTTGGCGGCCTCTATGGCTACACCTTC | TRBV29-1 | - | TRBJ1-2 | -
CASSLRGERTLHF | TGTGCCAGCAGCCTCCGGGGGGAGCGGACCCTCCACTTT | TRBV5-4 | once | TRBJ1-6 | -
CASSPSTGGTEAFF | TGTGCCAGCTCACCATCGACGGGAGGCACTGAAGCTTTCTTT | TRBV18 | once | TRBJ1-1 | -
CASNRQGVSSTGELFF | TGTGCCAGCAATCGGCAGGGGGTTTCTTCCACCGGGGAGCTGTTTTTT | TRBV2 | once | TRBJ2-2 | TRBD1
CASSRTTQETQYF | TGTGCCAGCAGCCGGACAACCCAAGAGACCCAGTACTTC | TRBV5-4 | - | TRBJ2-5 | -
CASSRNRVLYEQYF | TGTGCCAGCAGCCGCAACAGGGTGCTCTACGAGCAGTACTTC | TRBV5-4 | - | TRBJ2-7 | -
CASSTIGGRTDTQYF | TGCGCCAGCAGTACAATAGGGGGTCGCACAGATACGCAGTATTTT | TRBV4-1 | few | TRBJ2-3 | -
CASSSYTGNTEAFF | TGTGCCAGCAGTTCTTATACAGGGAACACTGAAGCTTTCTTT | TRBV7-9 | - | TRBJ1-1 | -
CASSPDRDYGYTF | TGCGCCAGCAGCCCAGACAGGGACTATGGCTACACCTTC | TRBV4-1 | few | TRBJ1-2 | TRBD1
CASSSPLSPLHF | TGTGCCAGCAGCTCCCCCTTATCACCCCTCCACTTT | TRBV9 | - | TRBJ1-6 | -
CASSDTRLEQFF | TGTGCCAGCAGCGACACTCGCTTGGAGCAGTTCTTC | TRBV6-1 | - | TRBJ2-1 | -
CASSPPSTGEKLFF | TGTGCCAGCTCACCACCGTCAACAGGTGAAAAACTGTTTTTT | TRBV18 | - | TRBJ1-4 | -
CASSLGGLAGVYNEQFF | TGTGCCAGCAGCTTAGGGGGACTAGCGGGGGTGTACAATGAGCAGTTCTTC | TRBV7-2 | - | TRBJ2-1 | TRBD2
CASSVGRSSYEQYF | TGTGCCAGCAGCGTAGGCAGGTCCTCCTACGAGCAGTACTTC | TRBV9 | - | TRBJ2-7 | -
CASSPYLAGSTDTQYF | TGTGCCAGCAGTCCGTATCTAGCGGGGAGCACAGATACGCAGTATTTT | TRBV27 | - | TRBJ2-3 | TRBD2
CASSRRSGGHSYNEQFF | TGTGCCAGCAGCCGACGATCGGGGGGCCACTCCTACAATGAGCAGTTCTTC | TRBV11-3 | - | TRBJ2-1 | -
CASSPQRQSNSPLHF | TGTGCCAGCAGCCCCCAGAGGCAGAGTAATTCACCCCTCCACTTT | TRBV11-3 | - | TRBJ1-6 | -
CASSPERAVGNTIYF | TGTGCCAGCTCACCGGAGCGCGCAGTGGGAAACACCATATATTTT | TRBV18 | - | TRBJ1-3 | -
CASSLAGMGNQPQHF | TGTGCCAGCAGTTTAGCAGGTATGGGCAATCAGCCCCAGCATTTT | TRBV27 | - | TRBJ1-5 | -
CASSLNQGARNTIYF | TGTGCCAGCAGCTTGAACCAGGGGGCGCGAAACACCATATATTTT | TRBV5-4 | few | TRBJ1-3 | TRBD1
CASSYLNYGYTF | TGTGCCAGCAGCTACTTAAACTATGGCTACACCTTC | TRBV5-4 | - | TRBJ1-2 | -
CASSLQNRGHGTEAFF | TGTGCCAGCAGCTTACAAAACAGGGGGCATGGCACTGAAGCTTTCTTT | TRBV7-8 | - | TRBJ1-1 | TRBD1
CASSNIGTTSYEQYF | TGTGCCAGCAGCAATATAGGGACTACCTCCTACGAGCAGTACTTC | TRBV21-1 | - | TRBJ2-7 | -
CASSQGTGSYEQYF | TGTGCCAGCAGTCAGGGCACAGGGTCGTACGAGCAGTACTTC | TRBV2 | - | TRBJ2-7 | -
CASSRQTGSETQYF | TGTGCCAGCAGCCGACAGACAGGGTCGGAGACCCAGTACTTC | TRBV5-4 | - | TRBJ2-5 | TRBD1
CASSLEVSRRSPEAFF | TGTGCCAGCAGCTTGGAAGTGAGTAGACGGAGCCCTGAAGCTTTCTTT | TRBV5-4 | once | TRBJ1-1 | -
CASSPGLAGETQYF | TGTGCTAGCAGCCCGGGACTAGCGGGGGAGACCCAGTACTTC | TRBV7-7 | - | TRBJ2-5 | TRBD2
CASSLGRVTEAFF | TGTGCCAGCAGCCTAGGGAGGGTTACTGAAGCTTTCTTT | TRBV5-6 | - | TRBJ1-1 | -
CATTLSGGDTQYF | TGTGCCACCACTCTTTCAGGGGGAGATACGCAGTATTTT | TRBV6-5 | - | TRBJ2-3 | TRBD1
CASSLTGTGVITGELFF | TGTGCCAGCAGCTTGACTGGGACAGGGGTCATCACCGGGGAGCTGTTTTTT | TRBV5-4 | - | TRBJ2-2 | TRBD1
CASSMAGGTGYTF | TGTGCCAGTAGTATGGCAGGGGGAACTGGCTACACCTTC | TRBV19 | - | TRBJ1-2 | TRBD1
CASSETSGGNTIYF | TGTGCCAGCAGTGAAACATCTGGTGGAAACACCATATATTTT | TRBV25-1 | - | TRBJ1-3 | -
CASSVGLAGGYNEQFF | TGTGCCAGCAGCGTGGGACTAGCGGGGGGGTACAATGAGCAGTTCTTC | TRBV9 | once | TRBJ2-1 | TRBD2
CASSELGLAGALSYNEQFF | TGTGCCAGCAGTGAACTCGGACTAGCGGGGGCCCTCTCCTACAATGAGCAGTTCTTC | TRBV6-1 | - | TRBJ2-1 | TRBD2
CASSPWGTGAIYGYTF | TGTGCCAGCAGTCCATGGGGGACAGGAGCCATATATGGCTACACCTTC | TRBV27 | - | TRBJ1-2 | TRBD1
CASSGGTGDREKLFF | TGCGCCAGCAGCGGTGGGACAGGGGACCGCGAAAAACTGTTTTTT | TRBV5-1 | - | TRBJ1-4 | TRBD1
CASSYSGTGNSPLHF | TGTGCCAGCAGTTACTCCGGGACAGGGAATTCACCCCTCCACTTT | TRBV6-5 | - | TRBJ1-6 | TRBD1
CASSSQGLEAFGYTF | TGCGCCAGCAGCTCCCAGGGTTTGGAAGCCTTCGGCTACACCTTC | TRBV5-1 | - | TRBJ1-2 | -